The rows below give T cell receptor beta chains drawn from one sample of a study of cytomegalovirus exposure and HLA in healthy donors. Method: immunoSEQ multiplex PCR; TCRdb's copy keeps in-frame clones and lacks some. The specimen's table records around 53,000 clones. Sequences were obtained from PBMCs. The source of these receptors is a woman younger than 45 in good health and CMV-seropositive. CDR3s include the opening cysteine and the closing phenylalanine or tryptophan. A D gene is named only where the DNA matches it firmly.

D,V,J,CDR3,DNA
TRBD1,TRBV7-2,TRBJ2-5,CASASGGVETQYF,TGTGCCAGCGCGTCAGGGGGCGTGGAGACCCAGTACTTC
NA,TRBV7-5,TRBJ1-2,CVRSLRQGANGYTF,TGTGTCAGAAGTCTCCGACAGGGGGCAAATGGCTACACCTTC
NA,TRBV6-6,TRBJ2-5,CASSYLRARETQYF,TGTGCCAGCAGTTACTTGAGGGCCAGGGAGACCCAGTACTTC
NA,TRBV18,TRBJ2-5,CASSPPDTATQYF,TGTGCCAGCTCACCACCGGACACCGCGACCCAGTACTTC
TRBD1,TRBV19,TRBJ2-3,CASSKGTVAPLDTQYF,TGTGCCAGTTCCAAGGGGACAGTGGCTCCCTTAGATACGCAGTATTTT
TRBD1,TRBV19,TRBJ2-1,CASSMWDRGNEQFF,TGTGCCAGTAGTATGTGGGACAGGGGCAATGAGCAGTTCTTC
NA,TRBV18,TRBJ1-2,CASSPVGANYGYTF,TGTGCCAGCTCACCGGTGGGGGCGAACTATGGCTACACCTTC
NA,TRBV5-6,TRBJ1-6,CASSSWPRNNSPLHF,TGTGCCAGCAGCTCTTGGCCCAGGAATAATTCACCCCTCCACTTT
TRBD2,TRBV9,TRBJ2-3,CASSVEYAGELGTQYF,TGTGCCAGCAGCGTAGAGTATGCGGGAGAGCTGGGTACGCAGTATTTT
TRBD2,TRBV29-1,TRBJ2-5,CSASLGTRGVRETQYF,TGCAGCGCTTCACTCGGGACTAGAGGGGTTCGAGAGACCCAGTACTTC
TRBD1,TRBV30,TRBJ1-5,CAWSPGQGAGQPQHF,TGTGCCTGGAGTCCGGGACAGGGGGCCGGTCAGCCCCAGCATTTT
TRBD1,TRBV9,TRBJ1-4,CASSVAQGAREKLFF,TGTGCCAGCAGCGTAGCTCAGGGGGCTAGGGAAAAACTGTTTTTT
TRBD1,TRBV6-4,TRBJ2-5,CASSSDRGETQYF,TGTGCCAGCAGTTCGGACAGGGGTGAGACCCAGTACTTC